This section outlines one T cell receptor (beta chain) sequence together with its context. How the authors handled the data: Scientists estimated how many nucleated cells there were by amplifying reference gene primers. Profiled with immunoSEQ multiplex PCR; TCRdb holds only in-frame clones, not every one. That table gives V, J and clone size, and the DNA gave D and trimming. The data show 300,000 to 400,000 clones, under 95% seen once. These data are taken from a study of blood T cell repertoires in COVID-19. Per the germline V gene, CDR1 is SGHNT and CDR2 is YENEEA. V was cut by 6 bases and J by 1 base, with 15 bases left in between. CDR3 size: 15 residues.

This clonotype originated in a woman younger than 30 who had recovered from COVID-19. The chain couples TRBV11-3 to TRBJ1-1; D might be TRBD1 (6 bases). The sample consisted of peripheral blood. The CDR3 DNA reads as TGTGCCAGCAGGAGAAACAGGGCATCGAACACTGAAGCTTTCTTT. It is translated as CASRRNRASNTEAFF.